These 15 T cell receptor beta chains originate from one sample sequenced in a study of blood T cell repertoires in COVID-19. Libraries were prepared by immunoSEQ multiplex PCR; TCRdb keeps only in-frame clonotypes and omits some of them. The top ten clones hold approximately 10% of a sample with some 160,000 clones, roughly 89% of them seen once. The material sequenced was peripheral blood. These receptor sequences come from a woman in her sixties or seventies with COVID-19, enrolled during active disease.

The chain carries TRBV4-1 and TRBJ2-2; TRBD1 aligns across 7 bases. Losses at the gene ends were 0 bases for V and 4 bases for J; bases not matched to a gene: 5. Germline CDR1 MGHRA, CDR2 YSYEKL. This CDR3 is built from 16 residues. CDR3 amino acids: CASSQDRGWGTGELFF. The CDR3 DNA sequence: TGCGCCAGCAGCCAAGACAGGGGGTGGGGCACCGGGGAGCTGTTTTTT.

This chain links TRBV4-1 with TRBJ1-6; 7 bases fit TRBD1. With 1 base clipped from V and 6 bases from J, the junction kept 3 bases outside the gene matches. Germline lookup yields CDR1 MGHRA and CDR2 YSYEKL. The CDR3 totals 15 residues. CDR3 DNA sequence: TGCGCCAGCAGCCAAGGGGACAGAGTTAATTCACCCCTCCACTTT. This gives the protein CASSQGDRVNSPLHF.

J is TRBJ2-2 and V is TRBV5-1; 12 nucleotides align to TRBD1. From germline, CDR1 is SGHRS and CDR2 YFSETQ. The length of the CDR3 is 17 residues. V lost 0 bases, J lost 5 bases, and 5 bases stayed unmatched. Here the CDR3 reads CASSLEGTGGVTGELFF. The CDR3 DNA is TGCGCCAGCAGCTTGGAGGGGACAGGGGGCGTTACCGGGGAGCTGTTTTTT.

The J gene is TRBJ2-5, the V gene TRBV5-1, with 11 bases lining up with TRBD2. Germline V gene sequence: CDR1 SGHRS, CDR2 YFSETQ. Trimming removed 3 bases from V and 1 base from J; junction bases left unmatched: 5. This CDR3 is built from 16 residues. In DNA form, the CDR3 reads TGCGCCAGCAGCTGGGAGGGACTAGCGGCCCAAGAGACCCAGTACTTC. Its translation is CASSWEGLAAQETQYF.

J is TRBJ2-7 and V is TRBV6-4; D remains unclear. V shed 0 bases and J shed 2 bases, with 17 bases lying between them. From germline, CDR1 is MRHNA and CDR2 SNTAGT. The CDR3 is 17 amino acids. CDR3 sequence reads: CASSDSAVVLSPYEQYF. The CDR3 bases are TGTGCCAGCAGTGACTCCGCAGTGGTCTTATCGCCCTACGAGCAGTACTTC.

The chain combines TRBV4-1 with TRBJ2-1; 8 bases map to TRBD1. J lost 7 bases, V lost 1 base, and 9 bases had no gene match. The CDR3 runs to 16 residues. The germline CDR1 and CDR2 sequences are MGHRA and YSYEKL. CDR3 region: CASSQAPRQGLNEQFF. The CDR3 region has the DNA TGCGCCAGCAGCCAAGCCCCGAGACAGGGGTTGAATGAGCAGTTCTTC.

The J gene is TRBJ1-1, the V gene TRBV2, with D perhaps TRBD1 (6 bases). The V and J ends lost 7 bases and 1 base respectively, with 7 bases between them. This CDR3 has 12 amino acids. Germline CDR1 SNHLY, CDR2 FYNNEI. The CDR3 DNA reads TGTGCCAGCAACAGGGCGAACACTGAAGCTTTCTTT. Amino acids: CASNRANTEAFF.

This chain connects TRBV27 to TRBJ1-6, with 7 bases identical to TRBD1. The CDR3 spans 14 residues. Germline CDR1 MNHEY, CDR2 SMNVEV (reference sequence). V was clipped by 2 bases and J by 8 bases; unmatched bases: 3. The DNA for the CDR3 is TGTGCCAGCAGTTTAATCGACAGGGATTCACCCCTCCACTTT. It translates to CASSLIDRDSPLHF.

The CDR3 region is CASSFSPGHRNEQYF. The CDR3 bases are TGTGCCAGCAGCTTCAGCCCGGGACATCGAAACGAGCAGTACTTC. This chain links TRBV5-4 with TRBJ2-7, with a weak D call TRBD1 (6 bases). The CDR3 extends over 15 amino acids. V lost 2 bases to trimming and J lost 5 bases, with 17 bases between them. Germline CDR1 SGHNT, CDR2 YYREEE (reference sequence).

Of note for this clone: Other DNA sequences in the sample encode the same CDR3. The chain employs TRBV30 and TRBJ1-3, with a possible D match to TRBD1 (5 bases). CDR1 and CDR2 from the germline V gene are GTSNPN and SVGIG (reference sequence). Trimming cost V 5 bases and J 0 bases, with 14 bases left between them. CDR3 size: 15 residues. This CDR3 reads CAWSLGGGSGNTIYF. In DNA form, the CDR3 reads TGTGCCTGGTCCCTGGGGGGGGGCTCTGGAAACACCATATATTTT.

The gene calls are TRBV18 and TRBJ2-7; 12 bases map to TRBD1. Per germline, CDR1 KGHSH and CDR2 LQKENI. The V segment lost 8 bases and the J segment 6 bases; nucleotides outside the gene matches: 5. This CDR3 region has 13 residues. CDR3: CASQGQGAGEQYF. The DNA of the CDR3 is TGTGCCAGCCAGGGACAGGGGGCGGGCGAGCAGTACTTC.

In its sample, this clone was seen once. The V and J genes are TRBV18 and TRBJ1-1; D is undetermined. The CDR3 spans 14 residues. Per germline, CDR1 KGHSH and CDR2 LQKENI. The V end lost 10 bases, the J end lost 4 bases, and 19 bases lay between the germline ends. The CDR3 DNA sequence: TGTGCCACCTCCGAGGGCCCCTGGGGCACTGAAGCTTTCTTT. This encodes CATSEGPWGTEAFF.

The CDR3: CASKGGGFSYEQYF. The CDR3, as DNA: TGTGCCAGCAAGGGGGGGGGCTTCTCCTACGAGCAGTACTTC. The chain joins TRBV2 to TRBJ2-7, with a weak D call TRBD2 (7 bases). Per the germline V gene, CDR1 is SNHLY and CDR2 is FYNNEI. V shed 7 bases and J shed 0 bases, with 13 bases lying between them. There are 14 residues in the CDR3.

J is TRBJ1-2 and V is TRBV7-2; no clear D. CDR1 SGHTA and CDR2 FQGNSA come from the germline V gene. The V end lost 1 base, the J end lost 7 bases, and 13 bases lay between the germline ends. This CDR3 has 14 amino acids. For the CDR3, the DNA is TGTGCCAGCAGCTTAGGTGCGGACTTGAGTGGCTACACCTTC. This encodes CASSLGADLSGYTF. Full variable domain (rest looked up from reference TRBV7-2 and TRBJ1-2): GAGVSQSPSNKVTEKGKDVELRCDPISGHTALYWYRQSLGQGLEFLIYFQGNSAPDKSGLPSDRFSAERTGGSVSTLTIQRTQQEDSAVYLCASSLGADLSGYTFGSGTRLTVV.

V usage is TRBV28 and J usage is TRBJ1-1, with D hard to call. V was shortened by 4 bases and J by 1 base, with 7 bases between the two germline ends. Germline CDR1 reads MDHEN; CDR2 reads SYDVKM. The CDR3 is 13 residues long. The CDR3 is CASSSRWNTEAFF. In nucleotides, the CDR3 is TGTGCCAGCAGTTCCCGGTGGAACACTGAAGCTTTCTTT.